This is a list of T cell receptor beta chains from one sample in a study of blood T cell repertoires in COVID-19. Generated by immunoSEQ multiplex PCR, the TCRdb table keeps only in-frame clones and is missing some. The sample records around 170,000 clones, 84% being singletons. The sample taken for sequencing was peripheral blood. Receptor source: a man aged 18-30 years with active or convalescent COVID-19. Each CDR3 is given with its conserved first and last residue. The D gene is left open where the match is weak. Only some rows state a clone size, as once, few, many or a class for expanded clones.

d_gene	v_gene	abundance	len	j_gene	CDR3nt	CDR3aa
-	TRBV6-5	-	14	TRBJ1-1	TGTGCCAGCGCCAGACAGTGGACAAACACTGAAGCTTTCTTT	CASARQWTNTEAFF
TRBD1	TRBV11-2	-	17	TRBJ2-1	TGTGCCAGCAGCTACCCGATACAGGGGGCTTCCTACAATGAGCAGTTCTTC	CASSYPIQGASYNEQFF
-	TRBV3-1/TRBV3-2	-	15	TRBJ1-2	TGTGCCAGCAGCCAAGGCGGGACGGCACCCTATGGCTACACCTTC	CASSQGGTAPYGYTF
-	TRBV3-1/TRBV3-2	-	15	TRBJ2-2	TGTGCCAGCAGCCAAGCCGCAGGTGTCACCGGGGAGCTGTTTTTT	CASSQAAGVTGELFF
TRBD1	TRBV7-7	-	17	TRBJ1-5	TGTGCTAGCAGCTTGGGACAGGGGCGGTTTAGCAATCAGCCCCAGCATTTT	CASSLGQGRFSNQPQHF
TRBD1	TRBV10-2	-	14	TRBJ2-5	TGCGCCACCTCGGGACAGGCCCAGGCGGAGACCCAGTACTTC	CATSGQAQAETQYF
-	TRBV21-1	-	15	TRBJ2-3	TGTGCCAGCAGCAAAGGGGGACAGAGCACAGATACGCAGTATTTT	CASSKGGQSTDTQYF
-	TRBV2	-	14	TRBJ1-1	TGTGCCAGCAGCATACTACGACCGAACACTGAAGCTTTCTTT	CASSILRPNTEAFF
-	TRBV5-6	-	16	TRBJ2-2	TGTGCCAGCAGCCTAGGCGACAGGCCGGGGACCGGGGAGCTGTTTTTT	CASSLGDRPGTGELFF
-	TRBV14	-	14	TRBJ1-5	TGTGCCAGCAGCCAACAGGGCTACAATCAGCCCCAGCATTTT	CASSQQGYNQPQHF
TRBD2	TRBV11-2	-	16	TRBJ2-7	TGTGCCAGCAGCTTAGAGGTAGCGGGAGGGTCTCGAGAGCAGTACTTC	CASSLEVAGGSREQYF
TRBD2	TRBV18	-	15	TRBJ2-1	TGTGCCAGCTCAGCGGGACTAGCGGACAACAATGAGCAGTTCTTC	CASSAGLADNNEQFF
-	TRBV21-1	-	16	TRBJ2-3	TGTGCCAGCAGCAAAAGGTCTAGCGGGGGGTCAGATACGCAGTATTTT	CASSKRSSGGSDTQYF
TRBD1	TRBV3-1/TRBV3-2	-	17	TRBJ2-7	TGTGCCAGCAGCCGGCAGGGACAGGGGATCGGTCGATACGAGCAGTACTTC	CASSRQGQGIGRYEQYF
TRBD1	TRBV6-5	-	15	TRBJ1-1	TGTGCCAGCAGTTACTCCGGGACAGCGAACACTGAAGCTTTCTTT	CASSYSGTANTEAFF
-	TRBV10-2	-	15	TRBJ1-1	TGCGCCAATTTTAACCAGGGTTTCATGAACACTGAAGCTTTCTTT	CANFNQGFMNTEAFF
TRBD1	TRBV7-2	-	16	TRBJ2-5	TGTGCCAGCAGCCAAAACCACCGACGACAGGGGGAGACCCAGTACTTC	CASSQNHRRQGETQYF
-	TRBV2	-	13	TRBJ1-1	TGTGCCAGCATTCACAGCATGAACACTGAAGCTTTCTTT	CASIHSMNTEAFF
-	TRBV4-1	-	15	TRBJ2-7	TGCGCCAGCAGCGAAGGCGACGGGAGCTCCTACGAGCAGTACTTC	CASSEGDGSSYEQYF
TRBD1	TRBV7-2	-	17	TRBJ2-4	TGTGCCAGCAGCTCCGTTGCGACAGGGGGGTCCAAAAACATTCAGTACTTC	CASSSVATGGSKNIQYF
TRBD2	TRBV9	-	16	TRBJ2-5	TGTGCCAGCAGCGTAGGGGCTAGCGGGAGTCTAGAGACCCAGTACTTC	CASSVGASGSLETQYF
-	TRBV6-6	-	14	TRBJ1-3	TGTGCCACCCAAAGGTCAGGGACTGGAAACACCATATATTTT	CATQRSGTGNTIYF
-	TRBV3-1/TRBV3-2	once	11	TRBJ1-6	TGTGCCAGCAGCCAAGCGAACACCCTCCACTTT	CASSQANTLHF
-	TRBV3-1/TRBV3-2	-	13	TRBJ1-5	TGTGCCAGCAGCCAAGATCGGAGTCAGCCCCAGCATTTT	CASSQDRSQPQHF
-	TRBV5-1	-	12	TRBJ1-2	TGCGCCAGCAGTGGGCAAAACTATGGCTACACCTTC	CASSGQNYGYTF
-	TRBV19	-	14	TRBJ1-1	TGTGCCAGTAGTAAGGCCCAAGGGGACACTGAAGCTTTCTTT	CASSKAQGDTEAFF
TRBD2	TRBV6-5	-	15	TRBJ2-1	TGTGCCAGCAGATTTCCGGGACTACCGGACAATGAGCAGTTCTTC	CASRFPGLPDNEQFF
-	TRBV4-1	-	13	TRBJ2-3	TGCGCCAGCAGCCAGGGAGGATTAGATACGCAGTATTTT	CASSQGGLDTQYF